These T cell receptor beta chains were read from a single sample in a study of metastatic and nonmetastatic thyroid tumors. TCRdb re-analyzed the PCR reads using MiXCR. The sample records tens of thousands of clones, less than 25% being singletons. The sequenced sample consisted of blood. Receptors were obtained from a male donor with papillary thyroid cancer or a benign thyroid nodule (not recorded which). Some clones in this sample may be carry-over from other donors' samples. Both conserved end residues are trimmed from each CDR3.

cdr3_length: 12; v_call: TRBV18; j_call: TRBJ1-2; cdr3_aa: ASSPGAENYGYT
cdr3_length: 12; v_call: TRBV6-1; j_call: TRBJ2-7; cdr3_aa: ASSDWDGGYEQY
cdr3_length: 14; v_call: TRBV11-2; j_call: TRBJ2-3; cdr3_aa: ASSSFLRGLADTQY
cdr3_length: 17; v_call: TRBV10-3; j_call: TRBJ2-3; cdr3_aa: AISETKRAEQGRTDTQY
cdr3_length: 13; v_call: TRBV11-1; j_call: TRBJ2-1; cdr3_aa: ASSLVGGPDNEQF
cdr3_length: 11; v_call: TRBV7-9; j_call: TRBJ1-3; cdr3_aa: ASSPLTGNTIY
cdr3_length: 13; v_call: TRBV11-3; j_call: TRBJ2-3; cdr3_aa: ASSSGLASTDTQY
cdr3_length: 14; v_call: TRBV24-1; j_call: TRBJ2-1; cdr3_aa: ATSDWVTGVYNEQF
cdr3_length: 13; v_call: TRBV20-1; j_call: TRBJ1-4; cdr3_aa: SASSGQVANEKLF
cdr3_length: 12; v_call: TRBV6-5; j_call: TRBJ1-1; cdr3_aa: ASSYGTGDTEAF
cdr3_length: 12; v_call: TRBV30; j_call: TRBJ1-1; cdr3_aa: VIRGQPMNTEAF
cdr3_length: 15; v_call: TRBV15; j_call: TRBJ2-3; cdr3_aa: ATSRARTSENRGTQY
cdr3_length: 13; v_call: TRBV29-1; j_call: TRBJ2-1; cdr3_aa: SAEGVQGSYNEQF
cdr3_length: 12; v_call: TRBV27; j_call: TRBJ1-2; cdr3_aa: ASIDTVPSYGYT
cdr3_length: 10; v_call: TRBV4-2; j_call: TRBJ2-7; cdr3_aa: ASSQDSYEQY
cdr3_length: 14; v_call: TRBV6-1; j_call: TRBJ2-2; cdr3_aa: ASSPRGDGNTGELF
cdr3_length: 13; v_call: TRBV6-1; j_call: TRBJ1-2; cdr3_aa: ASSESRAGPYGYT
cdr3_length: 12; v_call: TRBV3-1; j_call: TRBJ2-3; cdr3_aa: ASSQGPSTDTQY
cdr3_length: 13; v_call: TRBV7-2; j_call: TRBJ2-7; cdr3_aa: ASSASRDRVYEQY
cdr3_length: 8; v_call: TRBV6-1; j_call: TRBJ1-2; cdr3_aa: AVGNSVYT
cdr3_length: 12; v_call: TRBV7-3; j_call: TRBJ2-7; cdr3_aa: ASSSGQGGYEQY
cdr3_length: 13; v_call: TRBV4-2; j_call: TRBJ1-4; cdr3_aa: ASNEPGEGTEKLF
cdr3_length: 11; v_call: TRBV18; j_call: TRBJ1-4; cdr3_aa: ASSPGGREKLF
cdr3_length: 11; v_call: TRBV7-9; j_call: TRBJ2-7; cdr3_aa: ASSMGPSDEQY
cdr3_length: 13; v_call: TRBV12-3/TRBV12-4; j_call: TRBJ1-5; cdr3_aa: ASSLSRSGNQPQH
cdr3_length: 12; v_call: TRBV7-6; j_call: TRBJ2-7; cdr3_aa: ASSLEGRGYEQY
cdr3_length: 11; v_call: TRBV30; j_call: TRBJ2-3; cdr3_aa: AWTSGGTDTQY
cdr3_length: 14; v_call: TRBV5-1; j_call: TRBJ2-7; cdr3_aa: ASSGATGTITYEQY
cdr3_length: 12; v_call: TRBV2; j_call: TRBJ2-3; cdr3_aa: ASRLRGRADTQY
cdr3_length: 17; v_call: TRBV19; j_call: TRBJ2-1; cdr3_aa: ASSIPGEIGVINYNEQF
cdr3_length: 14; v_call: TRBV5-1; j_call: TRBJ1-1; cdr3_aa: ASSLGSGGTGTEAF
cdr3_length: 13; v_call: TRBV5-1; j_call: TRBJ1-1; cdr3_aa: ASSLATQGYPEAF
cdr3_length: 12; v_call: TRBV5-6; j_call: TRBJ1-2; cdr3_aa: ASSAGGGKDGYT
cdr3_length: 16; v_call: TRBV20-1; j_call: TRBJ2-2; cdr3_aa: SARGLLRGRNYTGELF
cdr3_length: 14; v_call: TRBV20-1; j_call: TRBJ1-5; cdr3_aa: SARDDVSLGNQPQH
cdr3_length: 12; v_call: TRBV30; j_call: TRBJ2-2; cdr3_aa: AWSGWDNTGELF
cdr3_length: 11; v_call: TRBV7-7; j_call: TRBJ2-1; cdr3_aa: ASSSDRLGEQF
cdr3_length: 15; v_call: TRBV11-1; j_call: TRBJ2-3; cdr3_aa: ASSPQAPRDRLDTQY
cdr3_length: 14; v_call: TRBV20-1; j_call: TRBJ2-1; cdr3_aa: SATGPGFSSYNEQF
cdr3_length: 11; v_call: TRBV18; j_call: TRBJ2-5; cdr3_aa: ASSPGAGETQY
cdr3_length: 11; v_call: TRBV25-1; j_call: TRBJ2-7; cdr3_aa: ASSVEEAYEQY
cdr3_length: 11; v_call: TRBV20-1; j_call: TRBJ2-5; cdr3_aa: SAPPAGGETQY
cdr3_length: 11; v_call: TRBV7-9; j_call: TRBJ1-6; cdr3_aa: ASRTGGNSPLH
cdr3_length: 15; v_call: TRBV28; j_call: TRBJ2-6; cdr3_aa: ASSSLTGGDGANVLT
cdr3_length: 12; v_call: TRBV10-2; j_call: TRBJ2-3; cdr3_aa: ASEGGGYTDTQY